This T cell receptor beta chain is from a study of CXCR3-negative and CXCR3-positive naive CD8 T cells. Within the CD8+ T cell compartment, naive cells were CD45RO-CCR7+CD27+CD95-. The authors prepared UMI-labeled TRB cDNA libraries by 5' RACE. TCRdb reprocessed the 5' RACE reads and reports one entry per CDR3 protein, with no DNA. This table holds 46,000 or so distinct CDR3 sequences. The germline V gene encodes CDR1 LGHNA and CDR2 YSLEER. The length of the CDR3 is 15 residues. What was sequenced was naive CXCR3- CD8+ T cells from blood. Indicated subset: CD45RO-CCR7+CD27+CD95- naive CD8+ T cells lacking CXCR3 (TNR3-). The receptor was derived from a human donor in good health. Some clones in this sample may be carry-over from other donors' samples. The rearrangement joins TRBV4-3 to TRBJ1-1; the TCRdb call, TRBD1, lacks DNA for checking. The CDR3 here is CASSHGQDGDTEAFF.